Shown below are 22 T cell receptor beta chains from a single sample sequenced in a study of blood T cell repertoires in COVID-19. Measured with immunoSEQ multiplex PCR; TCRdb has only the in-frame clones, and not every one. The table records 300,000 to 400,000 clones, over 70% of them present only once. Sequences were obtained from peripheral blood. The receptors shown here come from a woman aged 45-65 years with COVID-19, enrolled during active disease.

This chain links TRBV6-1 with TRBJ2-1; 14 bases are a match to TRBD2. CDR1 and CDR2 from the germline V gene are MNHNS and SASEGT. CDR3 length: 16 amino acids. The V and J ends lost 3 bases and 8 bases, in that order; junction bases with no gene match: 6. The CDR3: CASSEGTSGSGDEQFF. The CDR3 nucleotides read TGTGCCAGCAGTGAGGGGACTAGCGGGAGTGGGGATGAGCAGTTCTTC.

This chain connects TRBV11-2 to TRBJ2-7, with a possible D match to TRBD1 (5 bases). The CDR3 is 13 amino acids. CDR1 is SGHAT, CDR2 FQNNGV, per germline. V lost 7 bases and J lost 3, with 13 bases in between. Here the CDR3 reads CASTRALRYEQYF. The DNA for the CDR3 is TGTGCCAGCACCAGGGCCTTGCGCTACGAGCAGTACTTC.

This chain joins TRBV29-1 and TRBJ2-3; 7 bases are shared with TRBD1. The CDR3 runs 15 residues. The J segment lost 3 bases and the V segment lost 5 bases, leaving 11 bases of the junction unmatched. Germline loops: CDR1 SQVTM, CDR2 ANQGSEA. The CDR3 region has the DNA TGCAGCGTTACACCCATAAGGGGGCGTACAGATACGCAGTATTTT. This translates into CSVTPIRGRTDTQYF.

With respect to this clone: Compared with germline, one end of the junction differs, possibly owing to a read error. The chain has TRBV19 and TRBJ1-2; 7 nucleotides match TRBD1. Germline assignment: CDR1 LNHDA and CDR2 SQIVND (reference sequence). The CDR3 has 14 amino acids. The CDR3 region has the DNA TGTGTCAGTAGTATCCGGGACAGCTTTGATGGCTACACCTTC. This gives the protein CVSSIRDSFDGYTF.

The chain couples TRBV5-8 to TRBJ2-1; the D is unclear. Germline CDR1 reads SGHTS; CDR2 reads YDEGEE. The CDR3 spans 14 residues. The V and J ends lost 0 bases and 4 bases respectively, with 8 bases between them. The DNA for the CDR3 is TGTGCCAGCAGCTTGGGGCCACCTTACAATGAGCAGTTCTTC. As protein: CASSLGPPYNEQFF.

The chain employs TRBV9 and TRBJ2-3; TRBD2 matches at 7 bases. Germline values: CDR1 SGDLS, CDR2 YYNGEE. The CDR3 has 15 residues. The V and J ends lost 5 bases and 2 bases, in that order; junction bases with no gene match: 8. CDR3 region: CASRPAGHTTDTQYF. CDR3 DNA: TGTGCCAGCAGACCAGCGGGGCATACCACAGATACGCAGTATTTT.

The chain has TRBV10-3 and TRBJ1-1, with D possibly being TRBD1 (5 bases). Germline assignment: CDR1 ENHRY and CDR2 SYGVKD. This CDR3 is built from 14 residues. V lost 8 bases to trimming and J lost 5 bases, with 18 bases between them. The CDR3 sequence: CAIAAGARGTEAFF. CDR3 in DNA: TGTGCCATCGCAGCCGGGGCGCGGGGTACTGAAGCTTTCTTT.

The chain uses TRBV27 and TRBJ1-1, with D possibly matching TRBD1 (6 bases). V was pared by 4 bases and J by 5 bases, with 17 bases between. The CDR3 spans 15 residues. Germline loops: CDR1 MNHEY, CDR2 SMNVEV (reference sequence). The CDR3 region is CASSYLWGGQTEAFF. CDR3 in DNA: TGTGCCAGCAGTTACCTTTGGGGGGGGCAGACTGAAGCTTTCTTT.

The genes are TRBV27 and TRBJ1-1; D remains ambiguous. The CDR3 runs to 14 residues. The ends were cut back, 1 base at V and 3 bases at J, with 9 bases in the middle. Germline loops: CDR1 MNHEY, CDR2 SMNVEV (reference sequence). The CDR3 DNA reads TGTGCCAGCAGTTTATTCTTTCGGGACACTGAAGCTTTCTTT. This sequence encodes CASSLFFRDTEAFF.

This clone was seen just once. The CDR3 sequence is CASSIPRGYNEQFF. CDR3 DNA sequence: TGTGCCAGCAGCATACCCAGGGGCTACAATGAGCAGTTCTTC. This chain connects TRBV7-9 to TRBJ2-1; D possibly corresponds to TRBD1 (6 bases). Looked up from germline, CDR1 is SEHNR and CDR2 is FQNEAQ (reference sequence). V was trimmed by 5 bases and J by 3 bases, leaving 11 bases between them. The CDR3 totals 14 residues. Supplemented by reference TRBV7-9 and TRBJ2-1, the full variable domain reads DTGVSQNPRHKITKRGQNVTFRCDPISEHNRLYWYRQTLGQGPEFLTYFQNEAQLEKSRLLSDRFSAERPKGSFSTLEIQRTEQGDSAMYLCASSIPRGYNEQFFGPGTRLTVL.

This chain uses TRBV7-2 with TRBJ2-3; D remains unclear. This CDR3 contains 15 residues. The V gene's germline CDR1 is SGHTA and CDR2 FQGNSA. Trimming took 7 bases from V and 0 from J, leaving 14 bases between them. The CDR3 DNA reads as TGTGCCAGCATCTCCGGAGCCCACAGCACAGATACGCAGTATTTT. Translated: CASISGAHSTDTQYF.

In this sample, this clone turned up once. This chain links TRBV6-2 or TRBV6-3 with TRBJ2-1; tentatively, D is TRBD2 (6 bases). The CDR3 has 15 residues. The V and J ends lost 3 bases and 7 bases respectively, with 16 bases between them. Germline V lookup: CDR1 MNHEY, CDR2 SVGEGT. The CDR3 nucleotides are TGTGCCAGCAGTTATGTTCAGGGACTTATAAATGAGCAGTTCTTC. Its protein product is CASSYVQGLINEQFF.

This clone has a count of ten or more. The J gene is TRBJ1-2, the V gene TRBV19; D may be TRBD1 (6 bases). The CDR3 spans 14 residues. V was cut by 5 bases and J by 8 bases, with 18 bases left in between. The germline gives CDR1 LNHDA, CDR2 SQIVND (reference sequence). CDR3 nucleotide sequence: TGTGCCAGTAGTCGTTCCCAGGGGCGAAAGGGCTACACCTTC. Amino acids: CASSRSQGRKGYTF.

The rearrangement joins TRBV4-3 to TRBJ2-3, with 8 bases identical to TRBD2. V lost 4 bases and J lost 4; bases outside the gene matches: 13. The CDR3 is made up of 17 amino acids. Germline V gene sequence: CDR1 LGHNA, CDR2 YSLEER. CDR3 residues: CASSPRPSAREADTQYF. The CDR3 bases are TGCGCCAGCAGCCCCCGCCCCTCAGCGCGGGAGGCAGATACGCAGTATTTT.

This clone appeared once. The V gene is TRBV3-1 (or the pseudogene TRBV3-2), the J gene TRBJ2-3; 7 nucleotides line up with TRBD2. Per the germline V gene, CDR1 is LGHDT and CDR2 is YNNKEL (reference sequence). V trimming: 0 bases; J trimming: 5 bases; junction bases outside the gene matches: 8. This CDR3 contains 16 residues. The DNA of the CDR3 is TGTGCCAGCAGCCAAGATTTGGGAGGGACGGGAGATACGCAGTATTTT. Translation gives CASSQDLGGTGDTQYF.

This rearrangement joins TRBV24-1 to TRBJ1-5; 10 bases map to TRBD1. There are 16 residues in the CDR3. In germline, CDR1 is KGHDR, CDR2 SFDVKD. V lost 4 bases and J lost 2; bases outside the gene matches: 4. CDR3 loop: CATSESGTGGNQPQHF. The CDR3 DNA is TGTGCCACCAGTGAGTCCGGGACAGGGGGCAATCAGCCCCAGCATTTT.

The CDR3 region has the DNA TGTGCCAGCAGCCCGCAGGGGGATGGAAACACCATATATTTT. Its translation is CASSPQGDGNTIYF. The chain employs TRBV7-9 and TRBJ1-3; 7 bases fit TRBD1. CDR3 length: 14 amino acids. V was pared by 5 bases and J by 3 bases, with 4 bases of the junction left unmatched. Germline CDR1 and CDR2: SEHNR and FQNEAQ (reference sequence).

This clone was seen a few times. The genes are TRBV9 and TRBJ2-7, with a tentative D call TRBD2 (5 bases). Germline values: CDR1 SGDLS, CDR2 YYNGEE. Trimming shortened V by 0 bases and J by 3 bases, and 13 bases separated the two germline ends. The CDR3 loop spans 15 amino acids. The CDR3 DNA follows: TGTGCCAGCAGCGTAGACACGGGGAACTTCTACGAGCAGTACTTC. It codes for CASSVDTGNFYEQYF.

The rearrangement joins TRBV11-2 to TRBJ2-6; D gene uncertain. Trimming pared 0 bases from V and 0 bases from J, leaving 6 bases between. Germline V gene data show CDR1 as SGHAT and CDR2 as FQNNGV. The CDR3 contains 16 residues. The CDR3 sequence is CASSLDLSSGANVLTF. As DNA, the CDR3 is TGTGCCAGCAGCTTAGATCTCAGCTCTGGGGCCAACGTCCTGACTTTC.

J is TRBJ1-4 and V is TRBV5-1; 10 bases fit TRBD1. Germline V gene sequence: CDR1 SGHRS, CDR2 YFSETQ. Trimming at V came to 2 bases and at J to 1 base, leaving 20 bases not matched to a gene. The CDR3 is 22 residues long. The CDR3 DNA follows: TGCGCCAGCAGCTTTACTAAACCGGGACAGGGGCCCCGAGGTGGAACTAATGAAAAACTGTTTTTT. Its translation is CASSFTKPGQGPRGGTNEKLFF.

V gene TRBV27 combines with J gene TRBJ2-6; D uncertain. Germline V gives CDR1 MNHEY, CDR2 SMNVEV (reference sequence). V was cut by 0 bases and J by 0 bases, with 3 bases left in between. This CDR3 is 15 amino acids long. In DNA form, the CDR3 reads TGTGCCAGCAGTTTATCGAGCTCTGGGGCCAACGTCCTGACTTTC. It codes for CASSLSSSGANVLTF.

The rearrangement joins TRBV5-1 to TRBJ1-2; D is perhaps TRBD1 (5 bases). The CDR3 sequence is 16 residues long. Germline V gene sequence: CDR1 SGHRS, CDR2 YFSETQ. Trimming stripped 5 bases from V and 0 bases from J, with 17 bases between. The CDR3 protein is CASRAGVTMTNYGYTF. Written as DNA, the CDR3 is TGCGCCAGCAGGGCGGGGGTCACTATGACTAACTATGGCTACACCTTC.